This entry lists 29 T cell receptor beta chains sequenced from one sample in a study of blood T cell repertoires in COVID-19. The protocol was immunoSEQ multiplex PCR, while the TCRdb copy is restricted to in-frame clones and leaves out a portion. The sample has approximately 88,000 clones; roughly 76% are singletons. Sequenced input: peripheral blood. Receptor source: a woman of 80 years or more with active or convalescent COVID-19.

A few counts support this clone. The rearrangement joins TRBV7-2 to TRBJ1-1, with 7 bases identical to TRBD1. V lost 1 base to trimming and J lost 1 base; unmatched junction nucleotides: 6. The germline CDR1 and CDR2 sequences are SGHTA and FQGNSA. The CDR3 sequence is 16 residues long. CDR3 amino acids: CASSLGSGGENTEAFF. CDR3 bases: TGTGCCAGCAGCTTAGGGTCAGGGGGTGAGAACACTGAAGCTTTCTTT.

This clone counts as medium-sized (0.01 to 0.1%). The CDR3 region is CASSRSGEETQYF. CDR3 bases: TGTGCCAGCAGCCGGAGCGGGGAAGAGACCCAGTACTTC. V is TRBV7-9 and J is TRBJ2-5, with TRBD2 matching 7 bases. This CDR3 region has 13 residues. CDR1 is SEHNR, CDR2 FQNEAQ, per germline (reference sequence). J was trimmed by 3 bases and V by 5 bases; bases with no gene match: 3.

The J gene is TRBJ1-4, the V gene TRBV7-6; D is unclear. The length of the CDR3 is 13 residues. Germline CDR1 SGHVS, CDR2 FNYEAQ. Between the trimmed V and J ends, which lost 5 bases and 8 bases, there was a span of 12 bases. CDR3 amino acids: CASSPRGAEKLFF. The DNA for the CDR3 is TGTGCCAGCAGCCCCCGAGGAGCAGAAAAACTGTTTTTT.

The chain combines TRBV30 with TRBJ1-3; D unclear. Trimming pared 3 bases from V and 5 bases from J, leaving 11 bases between. Germline CDR1 reads GTSNPN; CDR2 reads SVGIG (reference sequence). CDR3 length: 13 amino acids. CDR3 sequence: CAWRSGIRNTIYF. CDR3 nucleotide sequence: TGTGCCTGGAGGTCCGGGATCCGAAACACCATATATTTT. Full variable domain (remainder filled in from reference TRBV30 and TRBJ1-3): SQTIHQWPATLVQPVGSPLSLECTVEGTSNPNLYWYRQAAGRGLQLLFYSVGIGQISSEVPQNLSASRPQDRQFILSSKKLLLSDSGFYLCAWRSGIRNTIYFGEGSWLTVV.

This clone was seen a few times. The rearrangement links TRBV7-9 to TRBJ2-7, with D perhaps matching TRBD2 (6 bases). V was cut by 3 bases and J by 0 bases, with 12 bases left in between. From germline, CDR1 is SEHNR and CDR2 FQNEAQ (reference sequence). The CDR3 is 15 amino acids. CDR3 nucleotide sequence: TGTGCCAGCAGCTTGTTCCTCGGGAGCTCCTACGAGCAGTACTTC. As protein: CASSLFLGSSYEQYF.

The rearrangement uses TRBV2 and TRBJ2-2; 10 bases map to TRBD1. Germline assignment: CDR1 SNHLY and CDR2 FYNNEI. The CDR3 is 15 amino acids. V trimming: 6 bases; J trimming: 1 base; junction bases outside the gene matches: 2. CDR3 in amino acids: CASSGQGGNTGELFF. The CDR3 bases are TGTGCCAGCAGCGGACAGGGGGGGAACACCGGGGAGCTGTTTTTT. The variable domain in full, completed from reference TRBV2 and TRBJ2-2, reads EPEVTQTPSHQVTQMGQEVILRCVPISNHLYFYWYRQILGQKVEFLVSFYNNEISEKSEIFDDQFSVERPDGSNFTLKIRSTKLEDSAMYFCASSGQGGNTGELFFGEGSRLTVL.

The sample holds many counts of this clone. The V and J genes are TRBV30 and TRBJ1-2; the match to TRBD1 covers 7 bases. Germline trimming cut 2 bases from V and 7 bases from J; bases unmatched to any gene: 7. The CDR3 runs 13 residues. CDR1 and CDR2 (germline): GTSNPN, SVGIG (reference sequence). CDR3 residues: CAWSPGTVGGYTF. The CDR3 DNA follows: TGTGCCTGGAGTCCCGGGACAGTCGGTGGCTACACCTTC.

CDR3 protein: CASSLENTGELFF. The CDR3 nucleotides read TGTGCCAGCAGTTTAGAGAACACCGGGGAGCTGTTTTTT. The chain links TRBV6-5 to TRBJ2-2; D is uncertain. Germline V gene sequence: CDR1 MNHEY, CDR2 SVGAGI. The CDR3 runs to 13 residues. Trimming pared 4 bases from V and 1 base from J, leaving 4 bases between.

J is TRBJ2-6 and V is TRBV30; a weak D match, TRBD1 (6 bases). The CDR3 runs 16 residues. V lost 4 bases and J lost 0, with 13 bases in between. CDR1 GTSNPN and CDR2 SVGIG come from the germline V gene (reference sequence). The CDR3 spells CAWTRTASSGANVLTF. DNA for the CDR3: TGTGCCTGGACTCGGACAGCCAGCTCTGGGGCCAACGTCCTGACTTTC. The full variable domain, with the rest looked up from reference TRBV30 and TRBJ2-6, is SQTIHQWPATLVQPVGSPLSLECTVEGTSNPNLYWYRQAAGRGLQLLFYSVGIGQISSEVPQNLSASRPQDRQFILSSKKLLLSDSGFYLCAWTRTASSGANVLTFGAGSRLTVL.

The chain links TRBV5-1 to TRBJ2-5; D is possibly TRBD1 (6 bases). Germline loops: CDR1 SGHRS, CDR2 YFSETQ. V was trimmed by 4 bases and J by 2 bases, leaving 12 bases between them. The CDR3 has 14 residues. The CDR3 DNA reads TGCGCCAGCAGCATAATTCAGGGGCAAGAGACCCAGTACTTC. The encoded protein is CASSIIQGQETQYF.

The chain joins TRBV6-4 to TRBJ2-1; a weak D match, TRBD2 (6 bases). V lost 3 bases and J 9 bases, leaving 15 bases between the germline ends. Germline V gene lookup returns CDR1 MRHNA and CDR2 SNTAGT. The CDR3 consists of 14 residues. This CDR3 is CASSEGGEASEQFF. In DNA form, the CDR3 reads TGTGCCAGCAGTGAAGGCGGGGAGGCGAGTGAGCAGTTCTTC.

The CDR3 reads CASSSHWSNQPQHF. The CDR3 DNA is TGTGCCAGCAGCTCACATTGGAGCAATCAGCCCCAGCATTTT. V usage is TRBV9 and J usage is TRBJ1-5; D ambiguous. Germline assignment: CDR1 SGDLS and CDR2 YYNGEE. Trimming took 4 bases from V and 1 from J, leaving 9 bases between them. This CDR3 has 14 amino acids.

This clone has only a few counts. J is TRBJ2-3 and V is TRBV29-1; the D gene is possibly TRBD2 (6 bases). CDR1 is SQVTM and CDR2 is ANQGSEA in the germline V gene. CDR3 size: 14 residues. V shed 6 bases and J shed 0 bases, with 13 bases lying between them. The CDR3 region has the DNA TGCAGCGTCGTGGTGGGGGGAAGCACAGATACGCAGTATTTT. This codes for CSVVVGGSTDTQYF.

V gene TRBV19 combines with J gene TRBJ1-1; 8 nucleotides line up with TRBD1. V lost 3 bases, J lost 1 base, and 1 base stayed unmatched. CDR1 and CDR2 from the germline V gene are LNHDA and SQIVND (reference sequence). The CDR3 runs 14 residues. The DNA for the CDR3 is TGTGCCAGTAGTATTGGACAGGGGAACACTGAAGCTTTCTTT. This encodes CASSIGQGNTEAFF.

J is TRBJ1-5 and V is TRBV6-2 or TRBV6-3, with 12 nucleotides matching TRBD1. Per the germline V gene, CDR1 is MNHEY and CDR2 is SVGEGT. With V trimmed by 7 bases and J by 2 bases, 12 bases remained unmatched. The CDR3 runs 18 residues. In DNA, the CDR3 is TGTGCCAGCACCCCCCGGGACAGGGGGCTTGAGGGCAATCAGCCCCAGCATTTT. Its protein product is CASTPRDRGLEGNQPQHF.

V usage is TRBV10-2 and J usage is TRBJ2-2; D gene unclear. The germline gives CDR1 WSHSY, CDR2 SAAADI. The CDR3 consists of 14 residues. Trimming removed 8 bases at V and 3 bases at J, with 13 bases between. The chain's CDR3 is CASGTDRHTGELFF. The CDR3 nucleotides read TGCGCCAGCGGAACAGATAGGCACACCGGGGAGCTGTTTTTT.

The V and J genes are TRBV2 and TRBJ2-7; 8 bases are shared with TRBD1. CDR3 size: 15 residues. Unmatched junction bases numbered 12, after V lost 7 bases and J lost 4 bases. Germline V CDR1 and CDR2: SNHLY, FYNNEI. CDR3 residues: CASTIRQGISYEQYF. DNA of the CDR3: TGTGCCAGCACCATAAGACAGGGGATAAGTTACGAGCAGTACTTC.

This rearrangement joins TRBV19 to TRBJ1-5; unclear D gene. This CDR3 region has 15 residues. The germline V gene encodes CDR1 LNHDA and CDR2 SQIVND (reference sequence). Trimming pared 5 bases from V and 0 bases from J, leaving 11 bases between. In DNA, the CDR3 is TGTGCCAGTAGTCGGACTGGAGATAGCAATCAGCCCCAGCATTTT. Protein sequence: CASSRTGDSNQPQHF.

This chain uses TRBV6-2 or TRBV6-3 with TRBJ1-1; D is ambiguous. CDR1 is MNHEY and CDR2 is SVGEGT in the germline V gene. The CDR3 has 14 amino acids. The V end was cut by 2 bases, the J end by 2 bases, with 9 bases between. CDR3 protein: CASSYGHINTEAFF. The CDR3 nucleotides read TGTGCCAGCAGTTACGGGCACATAAACACTGAAGCTTTCTTT.

J is TRBJ2-1 and V is TRBV4-1; a weak D match, TRBD1 (6 bases). Germline V gene data show CDR1 as MGHRA and CDR2 as YSYEKL. The CDR3 has 17 residues. The V end was cut by 0 bases, the J end by 0 bases, with 12 bases between. CDR3 region: CASSQEGASSSYNEQFF. CDR3 DNA sequence: TGCGCCAGCAGCCAAGAGGGGGCGTCAAGCTCCTACAATGAGCAGTTCTTC.

This clone was seen more than once but under ten times. V is TRBV28 and J is TRBJ1-4; 9 bases match TRBD1. CDR1 is MDHEN, CDR2 SYDVKM, per germline. Trimming cost V 5 bases and J 0 bases; bases outside gene matches: 4. The CDR3 is 16 residues long. CDR3 sequence (DNA): TGTGCCAGCAGTGAACGACAGGGGGCAACTAATGAAAAACTGTTTTTT. The encoded protein is CASSERQGATNEKLFF.

V gene TRBV12-3 or TRBV12-4 combines with J gene TRBJ1-5; no firm D call. The CDR3 runs to 13 residues. Trimming left V 1 base short and J 6 bases short, with 7 bases between. The CDR3 loop reads CASSLDGIQPQHF. CDR3 bases: TGTGCCAGCAGTTTAGACGGTATTCAGCCCCAGCATTTT.

This clone came up a few times. The chain has TRBV7-2 and TRBJ1-2, with 7 bases fitting TRBD1. The CDR3 is 14 residues long. Germline V gene lookup returns CDR1 SGHTA and CDR2 FQGNSA. With V trimmed by 1 base and J by 6 bases, 5 bases remained unmatched. Here the CDR3 DNA reads TGTGCCAGCAGCTTAGGGGCGACAGGGAATGGCTACACCTTC. Protein: CASSLGATGNGYTF.

The chain employs TRBV30 and TRBJ2-2; weak D call: TRBD1 (6 bases). The CDR3 length is 15 residues. Trimming shortened V by 6 bases and J by 6 bases, and 20 bases separated the two germline ends. Germline CDR1 GTSNPN, CDR2 SVGIG (reference sequence). The CDR3 here is CACQFVGAEAGELFF. The DNA of the CDR3 is TGTGCCTGCCAATTCGTGGGGGCAGAGGCCGGGGAGCTGTTTTTT.

The chain has TRBV5-5 and TRBJ1-1; no firm D call. This CDR3 region has 12 residues. Deletions cut 1 base from V and 4 bases from J, with 5 bases between. Looked up from germline, CDR1 is SGHKS and CDR2 is YYEKEE (reference sequence). In DNA form, the CDR3 reads TGTGCCAGCAGCTTGCAGGTCACTGAAGCTTTCTTT. Residues: CASSLQVTEAFF.

The chain couples TRBV5-6 to TRBJ1-6; 8 bases agree with TRBD1. Germline CDR1 is SGHDT and CDR2 is YYEEEE. Germline trimming cut 4 bases from V and 7 bases from J; bases unmatched to any gene: 10. The CDR3 is 16 amino acids. The CDR3 is CASSENRGSVNSPLHF. Here the CDR3 DNA reads TGTGCCAGCAGCGAAAACAGGGGGTCGGTGAATTCACCCCTCCACTTT.

This clone was seen more than once but under ten times. This chain links TRBV5-6 with TRBJ1-5; 7 positions agree with TRBD1. This CDR3 has 16 residues. Germline CDR1 SGHDT, CDR2 YYEEEE. With 0 bases clipped from V and 4 bases from J, the junction kept 7 bases outside the gene matches. The CDR3 sequence is CASSLAPDRLNQPQHF. The CDR3 region has the DNA TGTGCCAGCAGCTTGGCCCCGGACAGGCTGAATCAGCCCCAGCATTTT.

The CDR3 protein is CASSLAGSDEQYF. The CDR3 region has the DNA TGCGCCAGCAGCTTGGCGGGGAGCGACGAGCAGTACTTC. This rearrangement joins TRBV5-1 to TRBJ2-7, with a tentative D call TRBD2 (5 bases). Germline CDR1 reads SGHRS; CDR2 reads YFSETQ. Between the trimmed V and J ends, which lost 0 bases and 5 bases, there was a span of 9 bases. The CDR3 contains 13 residues.

The chain recombines TRBV19 with TRBJ2-7, with D unresolved. Germline assignment: CDR1 LNHDA and CDR2 SQIVND (reference sequence). The CDR3 extends over 16 amino acids. Trimming pared 1 base from V and 1 base from J, leaving 14 bases between. This CDR3 is CASSIVVASASYEQYF. The CDR3 DNA is TGTGCCAGTAGTATAGTTGTAGCCTCGGCTTCCTACGAGCAGTACTTC.